This T cell receptor beta chain was captured by sequencing in a study of T cell responses to AZD1222 COVID-19 vaccine. Generated by immunoSEQ multiplex PCR, the TCRdb table keeps only in-frame clones and is missing some. The sample holds around 150,000 clones, about 90% seen once. The V end lost 5 bases, the J end lost 3 bases, and 9 bases lay between the germline ends. The CDR3 is 13 residues long. Germline V gene lookup returns CDR1 MDHEN and CDR2 SYDVKM. The sample was peripheral blood, taken 28 days after the second AZD1222 dose. The clonotype originates from an adult who received the AZD1222 COVID-19 vaccine. This chain joins TRBV28 and TRBJ2-3, with D tentatively TRBD1 (5 bases). Here the CDR3 reads CASSPQGTDTQYF. The CDR3, as DNA: TGTGCCAGCAGTCCCCAGGGTACAGATACGCAGTATTTT.